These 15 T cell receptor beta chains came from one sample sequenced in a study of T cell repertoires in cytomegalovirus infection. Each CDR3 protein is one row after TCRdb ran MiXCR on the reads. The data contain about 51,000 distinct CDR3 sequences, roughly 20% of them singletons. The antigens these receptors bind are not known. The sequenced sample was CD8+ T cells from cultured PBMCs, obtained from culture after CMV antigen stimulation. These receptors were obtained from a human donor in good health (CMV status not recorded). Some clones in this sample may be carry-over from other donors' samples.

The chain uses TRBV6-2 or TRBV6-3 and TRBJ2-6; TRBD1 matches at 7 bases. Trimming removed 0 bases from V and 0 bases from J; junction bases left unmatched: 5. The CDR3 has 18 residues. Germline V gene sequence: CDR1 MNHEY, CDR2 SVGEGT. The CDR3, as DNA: TGTGCCAGCAGTTACTCGACAGGGATCCCCTCTGGGGCCAACGTCCTGACTTTC. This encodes CASSYSTGIPSGANVLTF.

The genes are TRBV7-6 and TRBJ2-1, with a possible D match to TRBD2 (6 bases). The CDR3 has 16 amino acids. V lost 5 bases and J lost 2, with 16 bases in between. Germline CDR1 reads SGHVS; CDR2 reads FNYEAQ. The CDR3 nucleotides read TGTGCCAGCAGCCCCCGGGGGAGATACGCCTACAATGAGCAGTTCTTC. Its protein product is CASSPRGRYAYNEQFF.

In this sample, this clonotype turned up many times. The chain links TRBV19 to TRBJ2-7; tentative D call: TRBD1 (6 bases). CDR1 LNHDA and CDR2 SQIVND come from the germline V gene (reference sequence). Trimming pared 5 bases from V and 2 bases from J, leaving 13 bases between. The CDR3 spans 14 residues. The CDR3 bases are TGTGCCAGTAGTTATCGGGACACGACCTACGAGCAGTACTTC. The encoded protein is CASSYRDTTYEQYF.

CDR3 DNA sequence: TGTGCCAGCAGTGAAGGGGGGGCTGGGGAAAAACTGTTTTTT. Protein product: CASSEGGAGEKLFF. The V and J genes are TRBV25-1 and TRBJ1-4, with D maybe TRBD1 (6 bases). The CDR3 is 14 amino acids. Per germline, CDR1 MGHDK and CDR2 SYGVNS. Trimming removed 2 bases from V and 8 bases from J, with 12 bases in between.

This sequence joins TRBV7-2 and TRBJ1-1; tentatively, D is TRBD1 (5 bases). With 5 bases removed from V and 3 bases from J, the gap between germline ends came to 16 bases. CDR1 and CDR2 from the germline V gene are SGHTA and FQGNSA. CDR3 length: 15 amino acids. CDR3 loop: CASSPRGDWDTEAFF. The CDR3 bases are TGTGCCAGCAGCCCCCGGGGGGACTGGGACACTGAAGCTTTCTTT.

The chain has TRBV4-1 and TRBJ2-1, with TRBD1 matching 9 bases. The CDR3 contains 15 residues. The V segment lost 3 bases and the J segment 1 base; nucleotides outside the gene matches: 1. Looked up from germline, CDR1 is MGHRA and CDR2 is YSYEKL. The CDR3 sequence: CASSQTGGSYNEQFF. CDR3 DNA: TGCGCCAGCAGCCAGACAGGGGGGTCCTACAATGAGCAGTTCTTC.

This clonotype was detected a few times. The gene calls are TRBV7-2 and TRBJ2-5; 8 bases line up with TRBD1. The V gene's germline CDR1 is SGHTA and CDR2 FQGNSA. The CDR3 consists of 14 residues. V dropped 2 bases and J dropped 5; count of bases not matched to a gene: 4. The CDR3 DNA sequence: TGTGCCAGCAGCTTAAACAGGGGGGAGGAGACCCAGTACTTC. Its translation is CASSLNRGEETQYF.

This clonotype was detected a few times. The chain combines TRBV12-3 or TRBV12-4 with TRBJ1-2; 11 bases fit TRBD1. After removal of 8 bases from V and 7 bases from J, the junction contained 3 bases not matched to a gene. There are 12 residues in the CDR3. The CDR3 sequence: CASGQGAAGYTF. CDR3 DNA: TGTGCCAGCGGACAGGGGGCGGCTGGCTACACCTTC.

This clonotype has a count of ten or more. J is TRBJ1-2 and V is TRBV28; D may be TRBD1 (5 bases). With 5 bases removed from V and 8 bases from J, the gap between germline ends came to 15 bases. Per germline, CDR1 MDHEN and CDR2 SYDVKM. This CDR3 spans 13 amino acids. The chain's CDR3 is CASSRDAWEGYTF. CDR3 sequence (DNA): TGTGCCAGCAGTAGGGACGCTTGGGAAGGCTACACCTTC.

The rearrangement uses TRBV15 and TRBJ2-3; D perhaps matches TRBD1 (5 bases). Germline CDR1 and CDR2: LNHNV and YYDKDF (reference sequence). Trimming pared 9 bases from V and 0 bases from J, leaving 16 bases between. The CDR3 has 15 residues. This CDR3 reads CATGWGTVSTDTQYF. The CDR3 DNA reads TGTGCCACTGGCTGGGGCACTGTTAGCACAGATACGCAGTATTTT.

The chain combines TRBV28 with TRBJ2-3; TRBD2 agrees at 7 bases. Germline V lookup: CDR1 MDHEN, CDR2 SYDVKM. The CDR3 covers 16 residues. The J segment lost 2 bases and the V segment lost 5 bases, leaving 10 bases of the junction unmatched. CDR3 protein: CASSIYTGGSTDTQYF. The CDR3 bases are TGTGCCAGCAGTATTTATACGGGAGGCTCCACAGATACGCAGTATTTT.

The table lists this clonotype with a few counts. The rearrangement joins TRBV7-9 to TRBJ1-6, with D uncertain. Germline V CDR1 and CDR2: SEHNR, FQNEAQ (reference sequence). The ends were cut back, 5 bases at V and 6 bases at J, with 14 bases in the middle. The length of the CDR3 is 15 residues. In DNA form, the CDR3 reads TGTGCCAGCAGCCCCGTGGAGGGTTTTAATTCACCCCTCCACTTT. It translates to CASSPVEGFNSPLHF.

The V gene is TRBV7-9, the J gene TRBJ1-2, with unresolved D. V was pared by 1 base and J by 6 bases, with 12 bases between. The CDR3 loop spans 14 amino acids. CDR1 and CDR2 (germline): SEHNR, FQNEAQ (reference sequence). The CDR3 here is CASSLESGSHGYTF. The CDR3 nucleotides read TGTGCCAGCAGCTTAGAGTCAGGATCACATGGCTACACCTTC.

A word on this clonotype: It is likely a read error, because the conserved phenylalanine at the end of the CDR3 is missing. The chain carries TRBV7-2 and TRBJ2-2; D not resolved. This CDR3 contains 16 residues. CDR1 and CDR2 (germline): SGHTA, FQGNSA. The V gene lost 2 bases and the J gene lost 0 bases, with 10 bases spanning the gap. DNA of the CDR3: TGTGCCAGCAGCTTATACCGCACCACGAACACCGGGGAGCTGTTTTTA. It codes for CASSLYRTTNTGELFL.

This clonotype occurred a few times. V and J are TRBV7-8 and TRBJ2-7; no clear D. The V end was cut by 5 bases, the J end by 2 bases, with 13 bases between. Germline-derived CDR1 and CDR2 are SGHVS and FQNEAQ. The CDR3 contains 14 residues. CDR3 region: CASSPRLVPYEQYF. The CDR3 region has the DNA TGTGCCAGCAGCCCCCGGCTGGTTCCCTACGAGCAGTACTTC.